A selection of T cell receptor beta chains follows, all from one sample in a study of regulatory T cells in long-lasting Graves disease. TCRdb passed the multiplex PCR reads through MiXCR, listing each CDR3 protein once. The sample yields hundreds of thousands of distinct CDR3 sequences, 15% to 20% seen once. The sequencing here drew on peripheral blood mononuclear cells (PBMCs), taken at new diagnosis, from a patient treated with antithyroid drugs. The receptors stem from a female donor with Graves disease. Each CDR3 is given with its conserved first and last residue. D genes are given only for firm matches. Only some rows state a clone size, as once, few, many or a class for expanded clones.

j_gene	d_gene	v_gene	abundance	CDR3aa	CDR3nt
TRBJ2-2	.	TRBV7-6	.	CASSLFGPAGELFF	TGTGCCAGCAGCTTATTCGGTCCGGCGGGGGAGCTGTTTTTT
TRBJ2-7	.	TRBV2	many	CASSYRESSYEQYF	TGTGCCAGCAGTTACAGGGAGAGCTCCTACGAGCAGTACTTC
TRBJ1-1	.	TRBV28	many	CASSLSGATEAFF	TGTGCCAGCAGTTTATCCGGGGCCACTGAAGCTTTCTTT
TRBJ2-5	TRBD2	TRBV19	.	CASSRREGQETQYF	TGTGCCAGTAGTAGACGGGAGGGCCAAGAGACCCAGTACTTC
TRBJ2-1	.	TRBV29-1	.	CSADRDSLFF	TGCAGTGCTGACCGGGACTCTTTGTTCTTC
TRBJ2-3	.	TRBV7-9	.	CASSLDRAGSDTDTQYF	TGTGCCAGCAGCTTAGACCGCGCAGGCTCAGACACAGATACGCAGTATTTT
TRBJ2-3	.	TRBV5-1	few	CASRRAGSTDTQYF	TGCGCCAGCAGGAGGGCGGGGAGCACAGATACGCAGTATTTT
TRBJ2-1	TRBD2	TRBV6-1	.	CASRPPETSGKTEQFF	TGTGCCAGCAGACCCCCTGAGACTAGCGGGAAAACAGAGCAGTTCTTC
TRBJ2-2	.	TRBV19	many	CASDLGMGNTGELFF	TGTGCCAGTGATCTGGGGATGGGAAACACCGGGGAGCTGTTTTTT
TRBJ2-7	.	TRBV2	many	CASSEIASSFYEQYF	TGTGCCAGCAGTGAGATAGCATCTAGCTTCTACGAGCAGTACTTC
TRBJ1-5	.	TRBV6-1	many	CASSGAWGRDQPQHF	TGTGCCAGCAGTGGTGCGTGGGGAAGGGATCAGCCCCAGCATTTT
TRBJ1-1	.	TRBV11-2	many	CASSFDGTLTEAFF	TGTGCCAGCAGCTTCGATGGGACACTTACTGAAGCTTTCTTT
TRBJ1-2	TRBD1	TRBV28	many	CASRRTGTNGYTF	TGTGCCAGCAGGCGGACAGGTACCAATGGCTACACCTTC
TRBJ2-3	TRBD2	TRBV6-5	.	CASSSLNGLAGEDGPDTQYF	TGTGCCAGCAGTTCTCTCAACGGACTAGCGGGAGAGGATGGCCCAGATACGCAGTATTTT
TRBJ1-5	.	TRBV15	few	CATSYHGSNQPQHF	TGTGCCACCAGTTATCACGGCTCCAATCAGCCCCAGCATTTT
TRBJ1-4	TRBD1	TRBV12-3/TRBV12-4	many	CASSLRTGGTNEKLFF	TGTGCCAGCAGCCTAAGGACAGGGGGGACTAATGAAAAACTGTTTTTT
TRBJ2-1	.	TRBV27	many	CASSSSTFRSSYNEQFF	TGTGCCAGCAGTTCCTCGACATTTCGCAGCTCCTACAATGAGCAGTTCTTC
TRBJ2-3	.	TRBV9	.	CASSASAGLVDTQYF	TGTGCCAGCAGCGCCTCGGCGGGGTTGGTAGATACGCAGTATTTT
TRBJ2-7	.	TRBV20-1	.	CSASLPPSYEQYF	TGCAGTGCTAGCCTTCCCCCTTCCTACGAGCAGTACTTC
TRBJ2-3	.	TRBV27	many	CASRSQARTQYF	TGTGCCAGCAGGAGCCAAGCCCGTACGCAGTATTTT
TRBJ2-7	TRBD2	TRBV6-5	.	CASSSGGLIHEQYF	TGTGCCAGCAGTTCGGGGGGGCTTATCCACGAGCAGTACTTC
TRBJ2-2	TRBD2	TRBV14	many	CASQGLAEANTGELFF	TGTGCCAGCCAAGGACTAGCCGAAGCGAACACCGGGGAGCTGTTTTTT
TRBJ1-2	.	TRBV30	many	CAWSVSPDGPGYTF	TGTGCCTGGAGTGTTTCGCCCGACGGGCCCGGCTACACCTTC
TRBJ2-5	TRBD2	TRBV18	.	CASSPFGVGTSGQETQYF	TGTGCCAGCTCACCGTTCGGTGTCGGGACTAGCGGACAAGAGACCCAGTACTTC
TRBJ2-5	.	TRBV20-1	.	CSAWGSGQETQYF	TGCAGTGCTTGGGGGTCGGGACAAGAGACCCAGTACTTC
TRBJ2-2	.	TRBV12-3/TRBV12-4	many	CASSPPRRLNTGELFF	TGTGCCAGCAGTCCCCCAAGACGGTTGAACACCGGGGAGCTGTTTTTT
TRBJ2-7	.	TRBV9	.	CATGFGGPVSEQYF	TGTGCCACCGGCTTTGGAGGGCCGGTATCCGAGCAGTACTTC
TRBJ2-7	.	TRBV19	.	CASQDTSREQYF	TGTGCCAGTCAGGACACCTCTCGGGAGCAGTACTTC
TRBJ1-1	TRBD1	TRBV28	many	CASTGQGANTEAFF	TGTGCCAGCACAGGACAGGGGGCGAACACTGAAGCTTTCTTT
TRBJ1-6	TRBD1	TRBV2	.	CASSELCPGQINSPLHF	TGTGCCAGCAGCGAATTATGCCCGGGACAGATCAATTCACCCCTCCACTTT
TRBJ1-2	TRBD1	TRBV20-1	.	CSAPNRDRDYGYTF	TGCAGTGCTCCTAACCGGGACAGAGACTATGGCTACACCTTC
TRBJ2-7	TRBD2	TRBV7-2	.	CASSLRLAGVYEQYF	TGTGCCAGCAGCTTAAGGTTAGCGGGAGTCTACGAGCAGTACTTC
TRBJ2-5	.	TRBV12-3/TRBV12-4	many	CASRRVEGSETQYF	TGTGCCAGCAGACGAGTAGAGGGATCAGAGACCCAGTACTTC
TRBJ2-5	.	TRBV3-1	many	CASSQDARGLETQYF	TGTGCCAGCAGCCAAGATGCTCGGGGGCTGGAGACCCAGTACTTC
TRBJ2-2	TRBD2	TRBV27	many	CASSFGTSGGTGELFF	TGTGCCAGCAGTTTCGGGACTAGCGGGGGGACCGGGGAGCTGTTTTTT
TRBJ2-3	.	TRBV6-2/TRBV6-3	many	CASRPPGEIDTQYF	TGTGCCAGCAGGCCCCCAGGGGAAATTGATACGCAGTATTTT
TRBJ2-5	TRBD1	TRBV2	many	CASSEHRGRGETQYF	TGTGCCAGCAGTGAACACAGGGGGCGCGGGGAGACCCAGTACTTC
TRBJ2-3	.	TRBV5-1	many	CASRPDIASDTQYF	TGCGCCAGCAGGCCGGACATCGCCTCAGATACGCAGTATTTT